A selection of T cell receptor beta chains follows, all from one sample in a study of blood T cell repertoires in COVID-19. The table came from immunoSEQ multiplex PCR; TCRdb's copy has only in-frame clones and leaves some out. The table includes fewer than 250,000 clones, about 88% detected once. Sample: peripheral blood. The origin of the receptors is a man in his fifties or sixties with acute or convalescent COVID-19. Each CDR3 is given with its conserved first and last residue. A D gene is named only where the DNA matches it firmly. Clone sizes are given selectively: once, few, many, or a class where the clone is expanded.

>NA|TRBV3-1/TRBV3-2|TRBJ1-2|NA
CASSQGGRGARDGGYTF
TGTGCCAGCAGCCAAGGGGGGCGAGGGGCTCGTGACGGTGGCTACACCTTC
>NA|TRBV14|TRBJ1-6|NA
CASSHQLARGWSQGGNSPLHF
TGTGCCAGCAGCCACCAACTTGCCCGGGGATGGTCCCAGGGAGGGAATTCACCCCTCCACTTT
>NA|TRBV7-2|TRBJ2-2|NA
CASSRSPLNTGELFF
TGTGCCAGCAGCCGCAGTCCCCTGAACACCGGGGAGCTGTTTTTT
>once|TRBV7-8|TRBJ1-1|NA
CASSPIRGGTEAFF
TGTGCCAGCAGCCCCATAAGGGGTGGCACTGAAGCTTTCTTT
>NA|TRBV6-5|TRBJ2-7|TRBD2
CASRDSGGGREQYF
TGTGCCAGCAGAGATAGCGGGGGGGGCAGGGAGCAGTACTTC
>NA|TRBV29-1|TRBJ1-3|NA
CSVREEISGNTIYF
TGCAGCGTTCGAGAGGAGATCTCTGGAAACACCATATATTTT
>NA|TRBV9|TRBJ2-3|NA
CASSVAWTATDTQYF
TGTGCCAGCAGCGTAGCGTGGACAGCCACAGATACGCAGTATTTT
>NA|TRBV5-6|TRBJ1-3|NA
CASSLEGPESSGNTIYF
TGTGCCAGCAGCTTGGAGGGGCCGGAGAGCTCTGGAAACACCATATATTTT
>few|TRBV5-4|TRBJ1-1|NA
CASDPGGMNTEAFF
TGTGCCAGCGACCCGGGGGGGATGAACACTGAAGCTTTCTTT
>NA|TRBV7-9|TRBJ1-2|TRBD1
CASKQGDYGYTF
TGTGCCAGCAAACAGGGGGACTATGGCTACACCTTC
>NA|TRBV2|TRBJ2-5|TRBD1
CASSVIDRVETQYF
TGTGCCAGCAGCGTAATCGACAGGGTAGAGACCCAGTACTTC
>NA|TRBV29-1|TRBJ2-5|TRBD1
CSLTHRGTETQYF
TGCAGCCTAACTCACAGGGGAACGGAGACCCAGTACTTC
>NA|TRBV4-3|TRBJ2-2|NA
CASSSGTQNTGELFF
TGCGCCAGCAGCTCCGGGACTCAGAACACCGGGGAGCTGTTTTTT
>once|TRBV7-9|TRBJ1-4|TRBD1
CASRPGQGIRRTNEKLFF
TGTGCCAGCAGACCCGGACAGGGTATAAGGCGAACTAATGAAAAACTGTTTTTT
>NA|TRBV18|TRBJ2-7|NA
CASSPRQASSYEQYF
TGTGCCAGCTCACCACGACAGGCGAGCTCCTACGAGCAGTACTTC
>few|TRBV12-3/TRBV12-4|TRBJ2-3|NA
CASSRPSADTQYF
TGTGCCAGCAGCCGCCCGAGCGCAGATACGCAGTATTTT
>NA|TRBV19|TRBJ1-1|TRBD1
CASSMDRGTEAFF
TGTGCCAGTAGTATGGACAGGGGCACTGAAGCTTTCTTT
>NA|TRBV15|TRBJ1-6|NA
CATRTQSSYNSPLHF
TGTGCCACCAGGACACAGAGCTCCTATAATTCACCCCTCCACTTT
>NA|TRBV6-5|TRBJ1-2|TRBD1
CASSSGQRGYTF
TGTGCCAGCAGTTCGGGACAGAGGGGCTACACCTTC
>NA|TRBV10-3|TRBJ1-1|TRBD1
CAISGRDRGAGDTEAFF
TGTGCCATCAGTGGGAGGGACAGGGGAGCGGGGGACACTGAAGCTTTCTTT
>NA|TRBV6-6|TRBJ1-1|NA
CASSNDRNTEAFF
TGTGCCAGCAGCAACGACAGGAACACTGAAGCTTTCTTT
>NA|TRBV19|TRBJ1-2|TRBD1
CASTDRGLYGYTF
TGTGCCAGTACCGACAGGGGGCTTTACGGCTACACCTTC
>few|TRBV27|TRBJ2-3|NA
CASSFGLPLADTQYF
TGTGCCAGCAGTTTTGGGCTCCCCCTGGCAGATACGCAGTATTTT
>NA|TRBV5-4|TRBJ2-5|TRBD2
CASSFFRRGGEQTQYF
TGTGCCAGCAGCTTCTTTAGGCGGGGGGGTGAGCAGACCCAGTACTTC
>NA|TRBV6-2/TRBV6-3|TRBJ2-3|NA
CASSYSKGRTDTQYF
TGTGCCAGCAGTTACTCGAAAGGGAGGACAGATACGCAGTATTTT
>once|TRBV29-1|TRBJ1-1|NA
CSVTQPWGSPEAFF
TGCAGCGTCACTCAGCCTTGGGGCTCACCGGAGGCTTTCTTT
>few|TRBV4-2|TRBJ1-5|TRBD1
CASSQRQIGQGLSNQPQHF
TGTGCCAGCAGCCAACGCCAAATAGGACAGGGACTTAGCAATCAGCCCCAGCATTTT
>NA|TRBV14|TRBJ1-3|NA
CASSQVRNTIYF
TGTGCCAGCAGCCAAGTCCGGAACACCATATATTTT
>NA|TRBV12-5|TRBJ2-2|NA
CASGLTGTGELFF
TGTGCTAGTGGTTTGACGGGGACCGGGGAGCTGTTTTTT
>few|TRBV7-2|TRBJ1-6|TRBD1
CASSLTGTGGSPLHF
TGTGCCAGCAGCTTGACCGGGACAGGGGGCTCGCCCCTCCACTTT
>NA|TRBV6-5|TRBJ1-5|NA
CASSSQGGTSNQPQHF
TGTGCCAGCAGTTCCCAGGGAGGAACGAGCAATCAGCCCCAGCATTTT
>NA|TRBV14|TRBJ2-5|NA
CASSHPGGVQETQYF
TGTGCCAGCAGCCACCCCGGCGGGGTTCAAGAGACCCAGTACTTC
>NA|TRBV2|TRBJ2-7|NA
CASSNRAYEQYF
TGTGCCAGCAGCAACAGGGCTTACGAGCAGTACTTC
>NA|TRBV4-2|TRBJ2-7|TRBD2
CASSQTGASGGAWEQYF
TGTGCCAGCAGCCAAACCGGGGCCAGCGGGGGGGCCTGGGAGCAGTACTTC
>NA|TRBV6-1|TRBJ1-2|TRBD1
CASSAFTTGGSYGYTF
TGTGCCAGCAGTGCTTTTACGACAGGGGGCTCCTATGGCTACACCTTC
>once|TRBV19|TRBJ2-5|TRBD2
CASSGPGGETQYF
TGTGCCAGTAGCGGGCCGGGAGGAGAGACCCAGTACTTC
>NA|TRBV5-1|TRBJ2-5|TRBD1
CASSYMTRPGTGVLQETQYF
TGCGCCAGCAGCTATATGACCCGACCGGGGACAGGGGTCCTTCAAGAGACCCAGTACTTC
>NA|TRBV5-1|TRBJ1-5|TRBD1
CASSFGTGGSQPQHF
TGCGCCAGCAGCTTTGGGACAGGGGGCAGTCAGCCCCAGCATTTT
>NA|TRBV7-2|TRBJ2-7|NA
CASSLAGSGSGTFYYEQYF
TGTGCCAGCAGCTTAGCGGGATCGGGGTCTGGTACCTTTTACTACGAGCAGTACTTC
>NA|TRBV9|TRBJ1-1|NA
CASSVVGHTNTEAFF
TGTGCCAGCAGCGTAGTGGGGCATACGAACACTGAAGCTTTCTTT
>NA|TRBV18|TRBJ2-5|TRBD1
CASSPQAGGIETQYF
TGTGCCAGCTCACCACAGGCAGGGGGCATAGAGACCCAGTACTTC
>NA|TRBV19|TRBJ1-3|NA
CASSDFPRLRSGNTIYF
TGTGCCAGTAGTGACTTTCCCCGGCTACGCTCTGGAAACACCATATATTTT
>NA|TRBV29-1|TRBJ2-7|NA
CSALTGQPYEQYF
TGCAGCGCCCTGACAGGACAGCCCTACGAGCAGTACTTC
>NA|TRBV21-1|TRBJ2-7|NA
CASSTTTPGYEQYF
TGTGCCAGCAGCACCACGACCCCAGGGTACGAGCAGTACTTC
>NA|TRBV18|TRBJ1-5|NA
CASSPKGEGNQPQHF
TGTGCCAGCTCACCGAAAGGGGAAGGGAATCAGCCCCAGCATTTT
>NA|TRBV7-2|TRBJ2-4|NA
CASSLGTENIQYF
TGTGCCAGCAGCTTAGGGACAGAAAACATTCAGTACTTC
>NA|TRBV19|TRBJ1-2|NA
CVSSLSRAGKAYGYTF
TGTGTCAGTAGCCTCAGCAGGGCAGGGAAGGCCTATGGCTACACCTTC
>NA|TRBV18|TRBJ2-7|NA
CASSPGQHYEQYF
TGTGCCAGCTCACCGGGACAACACTACGAGCAGTACTTC
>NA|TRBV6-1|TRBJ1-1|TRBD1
CASSARDRGRNTEAFF
TGTGCCAGCAGTGCCCGGGACAGGGGGAGGAACACTGAAGCTTTCTTT
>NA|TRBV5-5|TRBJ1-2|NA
CASSLGGETGGYTF
TGTGCCAGCAGCTTGGGCGGCGAGACGGGAGGCTACACCTTC
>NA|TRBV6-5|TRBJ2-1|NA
CASSYGGRSYNEQFF
TGTGCCAGCAGTTATGGGGGCCGCTCCTACAATGAGCAGTTCTTC
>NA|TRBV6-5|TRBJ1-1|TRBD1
CASSTKTGRTEAFF
TGTGCCAGCAGTACCAAGACAGGGCGAACTGAAGCTTTCTTT
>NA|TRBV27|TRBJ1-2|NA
CASSRQATYGYTF
TGTGCCAGCAGTCGACAGGCAACCTATGGCTACACCTTC